This T cell receptor (beta chain) was profiled in a study of Graves' ophthalmopathy and Graves' hyperthyroidism. Trimming pared 1 base from V and 4 bases from J, leaving 13 bases between. CDR3 length equals 15 residues. This clonotype was detected ten times or more. Amplified material comprised TCR beta CDR3 regions derived from RNA transcripts. Second-round multiplex PCR came after a first-round RT-PCR that employed HTBI primers. One entry per CDR3 protein, called by TCRdb with MiXCR from the multiplex PCR reads. The table records about 660,000 distinct CDR3 sequences, roughly two fifths of them present only once.

Sample: peripheral blood. This chain joins TRBV12-3 or TRBV12-4 and TRBJ1-1, with no clear D. This TCR was sampled from an adult man with Graves' ophthalmopathy. CDR3: CASSLDSGIGTEAFF. Here the CDR3 DNA reads TGTGCCAGCAGTTTAGATTCGGGGATAGGCACTGAAGCTTTCTTT.